This T cell receptor beta chain was profiled in a study of tumor and adjacent non-tumor tissue in lung cancer. Study-wide results and caveats: TCR diversity was significantly greater in tumor than normal lung tissue. Tumor repertoires had a smaller top 100 clone share than normal lung.

Germline-derived CDR1 and CDR2 are SGHAT and FQNNGV. The CDR3 runs 15 residues. RNA was extracted from bulk tissue without any cell sorting. The normal lung tissue was taken more than 3 cm from the tumor edge. Between August and November 2014, newly diagnosed, chemotherapy-naive lung cancer patients underwent thoracic surgery in China. This clonotype has a single count. The antigen is undetermined. One end of the junction fails to match germline, which may point to a read error. Three rounds of nested PCR, following a modified ARM-PCR protocol, produced the TCRbeta library. Via MiXCR, TCRdb re-called the multiplex PCR reads, giving one row per CDR3 protein. The data hold about 90,000 distinct CDR3 sequences, with around 80% observed a single time.

This sequence originates from a woman aged 50 to 60 with non-small cell lung cancer. The gene calls are TRBV11-2 and TRBJ2-7; D is perhaps TRBD1 (6 bases). Sequenced sample: distant non-tumor lung tissue. DNA for the CDR3: TGTGCCAGCAGCACCGGAACAGGGCGCATCTACGAGCAGTACTTT. Protein: CASSTGTGRIYEQYF.